The next 9 T cell receptor beta chains were all read from a single sample in a study of blood T cell repertoires in COVID-19. Using immunoSEQ multiplex PCR, the repertoire was profiled, and TCRdb retains in-frame clones only, with some absent. The sample yields hundreds of thousands of clones, over 75% seen once. The sequencing sample was made of peripheral blood. Source of these receptors: a human donor in a cohort sampled during active COVID-19.

This chain links TRBV27 with TRBJ1-5; D not resolved. Trimming removed 2 bases at V and 0 bases at J, with 5 bases between. There are 14 residues in the CDR3. Germline V gives CDR1 MNHEY, CDR2 SMNVEV (reference sequence). The DNA for the CDR3 is TGTGCCAGCAGTTTAAAGCCTAGCAATCAGCCCCAGCATTTT. Translated: CASSLKPSNQPQHF.

This clone was seen once. The CDR3 region is CASSFTGNEQYF. The CDR3 DNA reads as TGTGCCAGCAGCTTTACAGGTAACGAGCAGTACTTC. This rearrangement joins TRBV7-6 to TRBJ2-7; D is perhaps TRBD1 (5 bases). The germline V gene has CDR1 SGHVS and CDR2 FNYEAQ. This CDR3 is built from 12 residues. The V and J ends lost 3 bases and 5 bases respectively, with 8 bases between them.

The rearrangement links TRBV27 to TRBJ1-2; no definite D call. The CDR3 is made up of 15 amino acids. V lost 5 bases and J lost 7, with 20 bases in between. The germline V gene has CDR1 MNHEY and CDR2 SMNVEV (reference sequence). CDR3 in DNA: TGTGCCAGCAGTCCGCGCCGGGGTAGCAGTGGTGGCTACACCTTC. This sequence encodes CASSPRRGSSGGYTF.

This sequence joins TRBV6-6 and TRBJ1-2; a weak D match, TRBD1 (6 bases). This CDR3 has 12 amino acids. V was cut by 7 bases and J by 8 bases, with 14 bases left in between. The germline CDR1 and CDR2 sequences are MNHNY and SVGAGI (reference sequence). CDR3 protein: CASIGGADGYTF. The CDR3 DNA follows: TGTGCCAGCATTGGGGGGGCGGACGGCTACACCTTC.

The rearrangement uses TRBV2 and TRBJ1-2; the D gene is possibly TRBD1 (6 bases). V was shortened by 3 bases and J by 3 bases, with 14 bases between the two germline ends. The CDR3 has 15 residues. Germline V gene sequence: CDR1 SNHLY, CDR2 FYNNEI. This CDR3 reads CASSDTGRVYYGYTF. The CDR3 region has the DNA TGTGCCAGCAGTGATACAGGGCGAGTCTACTATGGCTACACCTTC.

The chain couples TRBV6-5 to TRBJ1-4, with D perhaps TRBD1 (5 bases). Germline V gene sequence: CDR1 MNHEY, CDR2 SVGAGI. V gave up 3 bases and J gave up 0 bases, with 8 bases separating them. The CDR3 length is 15 residues. DNA of the CDR3: TGTGCCAGCAGTTATGGGACTACAACTAATGAAAAACTGTTTTTT. Its protein product is CASSYGTTTNEKLFF.

This clone was counted a few times. The J gene is TRBJ2-7, the V gene TRBV28; D is unclear. The CDR3 contains 10 residues. The germline gives CDR1 MDHEN, CDR2 SYDVKM. V gave up 3 bases and J gave up 7 bases, with 4 bases separating them. CDR3 DNA sequence: TGTGCCAGCAGTTTCAGTGAGCAGTACTTC. It codes for CASSFSEQYF.

About this clone: The junction shows a germline mismatch at one end, possibly a read error. V usage is TRBV7-7 and J usage is TRBJ2-3; D is uncertain. Germline V gives CDR1 SSHAT, CDR2 FNYEAQ (reference sequence). This CDR3 has 13 amino acids. The CDR3 loop reads CASSRYSTDTQYF. The CDR3 DNA is TGTGCTAGCAGTCGCTACAGCACAGATACGCAGTATTTT.

The CDR3 DNA reads as TGCGCCAGCAGCCCTCGGCTAGCGGGAGGGCTAAGCACAGATACGCAGTATTTT. It translates to CASSPRLAGGLSTDTQYF. The gene calls are TRBV4-1 and TRBJ2-3, with 12 bases that match TRBD2. Germline CDR1 reads MGHRA; CDR2 reads YSYEKL. The junction had 8 bases not matched to a gene; V was cut back by 4 bases and J by 0 bases. The CDR3 contains 18 residues.